The clone carrying this T cell receptor (beta chain) has only a few counts. Its antigen is as yet unknown. This entry belongs to a study of early T cells in non-severe SARS-CoV-2 infection. About the research overall: Sequencing of unsorted whole blood was done on bulk RNA, leaving chains unpaired. Study-wide results and limits: Database matching using VDJdb favored anti-spike CD8 responses, with private and CD4 specificities left missing.

Attached unique molecular identifiers marked individual cDNA molecules. Using its own MiXCR run on the 5' RACE reads, TCRdb lists one record per CDR3 protein. The profile covers roughly 83,000 distinct CDR3 sequences, with around 9.3% appearing a single time and over 7% taken by the ten largest. The CDR3 spans 15 residues. Trimming took 1 base from V and 0 from J, leaving 10 bases between them. The chain couples TRBV12-3 or TRBV12-4 to TRBJ2-7; no definite D call. The source of this sequence is an adult who was a healthcare worker with PCR-confirmed SARS-CoV-2 infection or an uninfected control (not recorded which). The material was whole blood, obtained at baseline. Here the CDR3 reads CASSLVNPGSYEQYF. The CDR3 region has the DNA TGTGCCAGCAGTTTAGTAAATCCGGGCTCCTACGAGCAGTACTTC.